This T cell receptor beta chain was recovered during a study of blood T cells in healthy people across ages. With a J-beta primer mix and a sample-barcoded 5' primer, a second PCR ran about 7 to 12 cycles. Per sample, CDR3-containing paired-end reads numbered at least 3 million. Using its own MiXCR run on the 5' RACE reads, TCRdb lists one record per CDR3 protein. The table has hundreds of thousands of distinct CDR3 sequences, roughly 58% seen once; the top ten hold over 30%. The study isolated at least 6.5 million PBMCs from each sample. Total RNA, at least 6 micrograms per sample, was extracted from PBMCs. Germline V lookup: CDR1 SGHAT, CDR2 FQNNGV. The CDR3 is made up of 17 amino acids. With V trimmed by 3 bases and J by 3 bases, 10 bases remained unmatched.

This clonotype originated in a man in his 60s in good health. Source material: blood. The chain links TRBV11-2 to TRBJ2-5; TRBD1 matches at 10 bases. The CDR3 region has the DNA TGTGCCAGCAGCTTTTTGGGACAGGGGACTGGGGAAGAGACCCAGTACTTC. This gives the protein CASSFLGQGTGEETQYF.